This TCR beta chain was captured by sequencing in a study of post-analysis software for immune sequencing data. Study-wide context: Relapsing-remitting, secondary progressive and progressive-relapsing multiple sclerosis were all included among the disease courses. General study points: Strong co-clustering by F measure was seen for same-batch samples. Controls significantly exceeded multiple sclerosis patients in normalized Chao1 diversity. Comparison of patients with controls showed five TRBV segments more frequent in patients, TRBV5-6, TRBV5-1 and TRBV20-1 among them.

This clonotype was picked up a small number of times. Its antigen is not identified. The length of the CDR3 is 15 residues. V was clipped by 0 bases and J by 5 bases, with 14 bases between them. Looked up from germline, CDR1 is SGHRS and CDR2 is YFSETQ. The TCR beta cDNA libraries carried unique molecular identifiers. T cells numbering roughly 0.9 to 11 million gave rise to 500,000 to 600,000 cDNA molecules. MiXCR, applied by TCRdb to the PCR reads, yields one record per CDR3 protein. In the table there are about 500,000 distinct CDR3 sequences, approximately 45% of which are singletons. The sequenced material came from blood. V usage is TRBV5-1 and J usage is TRBJ2-5; a weak D match, TRBD1 (7 bases). This clonotype was obtained from a girl aged 5-17 years with multiple sclerosis. The CDR3 is CASSLGQGGGETQYF. The CDR3 coding sequence is TGCGCCAGCAGCTTGGGCCAGGGGGGTGGTGAGACCCAGTACTTC.